The 4 T cell receptor beta chains below all came from one sample that was sequenced in a study of blood T cell repertoires in COVID-19. TCRdb's copy holds only in-frame clones and misses some; the assay was immunoSEQ multiplex PCR. Of about 260,000 clones listed, about 87% are singletons. The sequenced material came from PBMCs or T cells enriched from blood (not recorded which). These TCRs come from a woman aged 50 to 65 who had recovered from COVID-19.

The gene calls are TRBV7-6 and TRBJ2-1; 8 nucleotides match TRBD2. The CDR3 consists of 17 residues. Unmatched junction bases numbered 4, after V lost 0 bases and J lost 0 bases. Per germline, CDR1 SGHVS and CDR2 FNYEAQ. As DNA, the CDR3 is TGTGCCAGCAGCTTAGCCGGGGGGGGGCCCTCCTACAATGAGCAGTTCTTC. Translated, it gives CASSLAGGGPSYNEQFF.

The chain uses TRBV4-1 and TRBJ2-3; 7 nucleotides align to TRBD2. Germline CDR1 and CDR2: MGHRA and YSYEKL. CDR3 length: 15 amino acids. The V and J ends lost 0 bases and 5 bases, in that order; junction bases with no gene match: 5. The CDR3 DNA follows: TGCGCCAGCAGCCAAGACGGGGGGAGGAGAGATACGCAGTATTTT. This sequence encodes CASSQDGGRRDTQYF.

This clone showed up just a few times. V gene TRBV20-1 combines with J gene TRBJ2-7; D call uncertain. Germline CDR1 reads DFQATT; CDR2 reads SNEGSKA (reference sequence). Trimming stripped 3 bases from V and 11 bases from J, with 11 bases between. The CDR3 has 10 amino acids. The CDR3 DNA reads TGCAGTGCTAGCGATCGAGTCGAGTACTTC. Translating gives CSASDRVEYF.

The chain uses TRBV11-2 and TRBJ1-6; a weak D match, TRBD1 (6 bases). The CDR3 covers 14 residues. The V gene lost 5 bases and the J gene lost 10 bases, with 15 bases spanning the gap. Germline values: CDR1 SGHAT, CDR2 FQNNGV. CDR3 sequence: CASSPRGGESPLHF. The DNA of the CDR3 is TGTGCCAGCAGCCCCAGGGGAGGGGAATCACCCCTCCACTTT.